This entry is about one T cell receptor beta chain. This entry is derived from a study of blood T cell repertoires in COVID-19. Background on the study: Researchers got acute and convalescent COVID-19 samples from the United States, Italy and Spain. In each case, the material was cDNA or gDNA derived from T cells, B-cell-depleted T cells, or PBMCs.

In the source study's methods: Amplification of reference gene primers was used by the study to estimate nucleated cell counts. Profiling relied on immunoSEQ multiplex PCR, and the TCRdb table lists in-frame clones only, not all of them. Clone size and the V and J calls come from that table; the DNA yielded D and trimming. The sample has fewer than 250,000 clones, around 86% seen once. From germline, CDR1 is LGHNT and CDR2 FRNRAP. V was clipped by 6 bases and J by 5 bases; unmatched bases: 9. The CDR3 contains 15 residues. The TCR comes from a man aged 55-75 years with acute or convalescent COVID-19. V gene TRBV12-5 combines with J gene TRBJ2-5; TRBD1 matches 10 bases. Sequenced: peripheral blood. The chain's CDR3 is CASGPSGQGWETQYF. The DNA of the CDR3 is TGTGCTAGTGGCCCCTCGGGACAGGGGTGGGAGACCCAGTACTTC.